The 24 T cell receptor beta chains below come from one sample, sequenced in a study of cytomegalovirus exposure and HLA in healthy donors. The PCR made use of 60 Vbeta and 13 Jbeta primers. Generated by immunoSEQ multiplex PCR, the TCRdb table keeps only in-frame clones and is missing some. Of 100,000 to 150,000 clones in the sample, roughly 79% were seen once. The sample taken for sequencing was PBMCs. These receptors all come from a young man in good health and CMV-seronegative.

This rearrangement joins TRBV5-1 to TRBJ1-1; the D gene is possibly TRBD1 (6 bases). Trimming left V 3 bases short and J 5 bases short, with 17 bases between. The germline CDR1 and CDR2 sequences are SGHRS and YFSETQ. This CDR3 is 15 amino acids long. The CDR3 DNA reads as TGCGCCAGCAGCTCCATGGGGGGGGGCGGGACTGAAGCTTTCTTT. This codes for CASSSMGGGGTEAFF.

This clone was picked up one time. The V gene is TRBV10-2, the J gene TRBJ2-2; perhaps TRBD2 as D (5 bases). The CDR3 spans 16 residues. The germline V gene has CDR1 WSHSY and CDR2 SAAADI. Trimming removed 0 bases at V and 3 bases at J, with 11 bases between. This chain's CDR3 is CASSESKSGYTGELFF. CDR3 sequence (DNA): TGCGCCAGCAGTGAGTCGAAATCGGGGTACACCGGGGAGCTGTTTTTT.

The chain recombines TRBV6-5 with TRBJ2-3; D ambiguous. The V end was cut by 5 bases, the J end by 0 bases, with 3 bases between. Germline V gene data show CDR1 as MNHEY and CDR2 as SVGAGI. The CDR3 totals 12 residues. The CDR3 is CASSPSTDTQYF. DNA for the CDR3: TGTGCCAGCAGTCCGAGCACAGATACGCAGTATTTT.

The CDR3 loop reads CASSEQGGTEAFF. The CDR3, as DNA: TGTGCCAGCAGTGAACAGGGGGGCACTGAAGCTTTCTTT. The rearrangement links TRBV6-4 to TRBJ1-1; 8 nucleotides agree with TRBD1. Germline lookup yields CDR1 MRHNA and CDR2 SNTAGT. This CDR3 has 13 residues. Trimming cost V 3 bases and J 4 bases; bases outside gene matches: 1.

The CDR3 bases are TGTGCCAGCAGCCCCGGGACAGGGACTGGAAACACCATATATTTT. Translated, it gives CASSPGTGTGNTIYF. The chain is built from TRBV5-4 and TRBJ1-3; TRBD1 aligns across 9 bases. The CDR3 is made up of 15 amino acids. Germline V lookup: CDR1 SGHNT, CDR2 YYREEE (reference sequence). The V and J ends lost 4 bases and 2 bases, in that order; junction bases with no gene match: 4.

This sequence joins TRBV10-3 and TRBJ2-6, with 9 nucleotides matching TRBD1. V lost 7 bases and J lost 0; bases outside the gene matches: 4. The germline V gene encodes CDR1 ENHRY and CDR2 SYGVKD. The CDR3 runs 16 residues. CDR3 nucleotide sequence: TGTGCCATCACTCCGGGACAGGGCTCTGGGGCCAACGTCCTGACTTTC. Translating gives CAITPGQGSGANVLTF.

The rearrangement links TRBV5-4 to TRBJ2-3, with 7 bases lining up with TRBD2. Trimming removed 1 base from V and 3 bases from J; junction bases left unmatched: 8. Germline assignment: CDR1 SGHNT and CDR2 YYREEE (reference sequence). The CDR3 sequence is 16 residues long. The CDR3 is CASSLYSAGRTDTQYF. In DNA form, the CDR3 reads TGTGCCAGCAGCTTGTATTCAGCGGGGCGTACAGATACGCAGTATTTT.

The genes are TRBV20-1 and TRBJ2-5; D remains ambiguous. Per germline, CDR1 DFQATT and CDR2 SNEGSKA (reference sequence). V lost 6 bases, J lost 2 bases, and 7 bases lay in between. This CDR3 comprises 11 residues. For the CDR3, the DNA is TGCAGTGCAGACACTCAAGAGACCCAGTACTTC. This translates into CSADTQETQYF.

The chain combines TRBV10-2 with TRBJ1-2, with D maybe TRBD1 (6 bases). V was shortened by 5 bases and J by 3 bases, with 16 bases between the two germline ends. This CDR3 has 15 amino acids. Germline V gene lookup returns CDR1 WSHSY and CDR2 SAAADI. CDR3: CASSSAGATDYGYTF. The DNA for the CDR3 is TGCGCCAGCAGTTCCGCAGGGGCAACGGACTATGGCTACACCTTC.

CDR3 amino acids: CASSYSSREGQPQHF. The CDR3 coding sequence is TGTGCCAGCAGTTACTCGTCCAGGGAGGGTCAGCCCCAGCATTTT. This chain links TRBV6-6 with TRBJ1-5, with a weak D call TRBD1 (5 bases). CDR3 length equals 15 residues. Trimming removed 0 bases from V and 6 bases from J, with 12 bases in between. Germline V CDR1 and CDR2: MNHNY, SVGAGI (reference sequence).

Written as DNA, the CDR3 is TGTGCCAGCAGCCAAAACGGGGGTGGCACCGAGCAGTACTTC. It translates to CASSQNGGGTEQYF. The chain has TRBV7-9 and TRBJ2-7, with D possibly matching TRBD2 (6 bases). This CDR3 is built from 14 residues. V gave up 5 bases and J gave up 6 bases, with 17 bases separating them. Germline CDR1 and CDR2: SEHNR and FQNEAQ (reference sequence).

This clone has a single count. In nucleotides, the CDR3 is TGTGCCTGGAGTATCTCTCCGGGGATGGGGGGCTACACCTTC. Residues: CAWSISPGMGGYTF. The chain recombines TRBV30 with TRBJ1-2; D is ambiguous. The CDR3 length is 14 residues. Germline CDR1 is GTSNPN and CDR2 is SVGIG (reference sequence). V lost 2 bases and J lost 8, with 18 bases in between.

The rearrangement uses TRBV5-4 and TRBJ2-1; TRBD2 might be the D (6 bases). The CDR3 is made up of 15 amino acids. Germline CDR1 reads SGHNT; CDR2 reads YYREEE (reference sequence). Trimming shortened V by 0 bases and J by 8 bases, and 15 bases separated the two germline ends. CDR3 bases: TGTGCCAGCAGCTTGGGCGGGGTCTCGTTCGATGAGCAGTTCTTC. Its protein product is CASSLGGVSFDEQFF.

CDR3 DNA sequence: TGCAGTGCCCAGGGGAAACGGGGCTACACCTTC. Residues: CSAQGKRGYTF. The V gene is TRBV20-1, the J gene TRBJ1-2; D may be TRBD1 (6 bases). Germline CDR1 and CDR2: DFQATT and SNEGSKA (reference sequence). The V end was cut by 6 bases, the J end by 8 bases, with 13 bases between. The CDR3 runs to 11 residues.

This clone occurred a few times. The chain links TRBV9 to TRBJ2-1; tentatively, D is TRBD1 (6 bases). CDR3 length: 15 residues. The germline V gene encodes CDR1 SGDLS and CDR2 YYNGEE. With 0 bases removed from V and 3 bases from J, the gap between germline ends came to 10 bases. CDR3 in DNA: TGTGCCAGCAGCGTAGGACAGGACTTCTACAATGAGCAGTTCTTC. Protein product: CASSVGQDFYNEQFF.

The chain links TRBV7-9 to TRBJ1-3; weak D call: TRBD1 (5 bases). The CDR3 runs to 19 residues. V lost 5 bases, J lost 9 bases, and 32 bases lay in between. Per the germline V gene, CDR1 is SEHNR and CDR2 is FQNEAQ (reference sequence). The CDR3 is CASSVESSGTDSLGGTIYF. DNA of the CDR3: TGTGCCAGCAGCGTCGAATCCTCCGGGACCGACTCTCTGGGGGGCACCATATATTTT.

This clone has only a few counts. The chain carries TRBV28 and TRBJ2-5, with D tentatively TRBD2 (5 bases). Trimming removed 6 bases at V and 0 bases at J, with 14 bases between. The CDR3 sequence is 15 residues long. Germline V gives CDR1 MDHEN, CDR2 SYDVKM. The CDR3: CASSLHGINQETQYF. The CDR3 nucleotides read TGTGCCAGCAGCCTACACGGGATAAACCAAGAGACCCAGTACTTC.

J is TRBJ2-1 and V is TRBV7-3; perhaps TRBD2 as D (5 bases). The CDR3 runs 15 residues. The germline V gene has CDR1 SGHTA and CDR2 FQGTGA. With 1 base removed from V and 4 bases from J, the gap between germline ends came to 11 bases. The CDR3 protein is CASSLMPAEYNEQFF. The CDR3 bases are TGTGCCAGCAGCTTAATGCCAGCGGAATACAATGAGCAGTTCTTC.

The CDR3 DNA sequence: TGTGCCAGCAGCCCCCGACTAGCGGGGAGCAACAATGAGCAGTTCTTC. Translated, it gives CASSPRLAGSNNEQFF. The chain is built from TRBV9 and TRBJ2-1; TRBD2 agrees at 11 bases. Germline V lookup: CDR1 SGDLS, CDR2 YYNGEE. The V segment lost 4 bases and the J segment 5 bases; nucleotides outside the gene matches: 8. This CDR3 is built from 16 residues.

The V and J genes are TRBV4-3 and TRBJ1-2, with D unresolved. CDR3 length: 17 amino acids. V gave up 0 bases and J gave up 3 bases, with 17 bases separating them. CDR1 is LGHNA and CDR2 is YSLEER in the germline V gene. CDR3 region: CASSQDIEGNLYYGYTF. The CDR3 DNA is TGCGCCAGCAGCCAAGATATAGAGGGCAACCTCTACTATGGCTACACCTTC.

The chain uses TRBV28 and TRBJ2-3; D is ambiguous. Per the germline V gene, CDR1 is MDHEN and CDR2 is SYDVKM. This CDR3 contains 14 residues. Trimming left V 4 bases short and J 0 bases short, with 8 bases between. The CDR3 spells CASSSDISTDTQYF. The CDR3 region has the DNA TGTGCCAGCAGTTCAGACATTAGCACAGATACGCAGTATTTT.

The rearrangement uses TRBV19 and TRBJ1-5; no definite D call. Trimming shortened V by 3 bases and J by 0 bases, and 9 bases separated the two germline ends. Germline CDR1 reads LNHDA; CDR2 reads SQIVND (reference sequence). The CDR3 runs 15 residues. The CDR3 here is CASSIGSHSNQPQHF. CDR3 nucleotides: TGTGCCAGTAGTATCGGTAGTCATAGCAATCAGCCCCAGCATTTT.

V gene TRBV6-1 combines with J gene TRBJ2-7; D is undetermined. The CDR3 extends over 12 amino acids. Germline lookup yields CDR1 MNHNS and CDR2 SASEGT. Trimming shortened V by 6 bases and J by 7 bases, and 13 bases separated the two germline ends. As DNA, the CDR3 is TGTGCCAGCAGCGAACCCCCCAGGGAGCAGTACTTC. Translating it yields CASSEPPREQYF.

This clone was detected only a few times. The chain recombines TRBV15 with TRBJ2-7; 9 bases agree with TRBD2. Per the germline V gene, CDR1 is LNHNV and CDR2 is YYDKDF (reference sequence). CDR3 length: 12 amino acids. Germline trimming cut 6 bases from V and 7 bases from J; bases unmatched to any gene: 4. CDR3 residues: CATSRLADEQYF. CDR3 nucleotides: TGTGCCACCAGTAGACTAGCGGATGAGCAGTACTTC. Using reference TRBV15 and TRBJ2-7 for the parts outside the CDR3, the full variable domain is DAMVIQNPRYQVTQFGKPVTLSCSQTLNHNVMYWYQQKSSQAPKLLFHYYDKDFNNEADTPDNFQSRRPNTSFCFLDIRSPGLGDTAMYLCATSRLADEQYFGPGTRLTVT.